The rows below give T cell receptor beta chains drawn from one sample of a study of read filtering for tumor transcriptome and immune sequencing. MiXCR, run by TCRdb on the reads, gives a single entry per CDR3 protein. In the table there are around 140,000 distinct CDR3 sequences, less than 15% of which are singletons. Sequenced input: a population of CD138-negative cells sorted from bone marrow. Receptors were obtained from a donor at least 40 years old with multiple myeloma. Both conserved end residues are part of each CDR3. Fields, in order: V gene, clone size, J gene, CDR3 length, D gene, CDR3 protein, CDR3 DNA. The D gene is left open where the match is weak. Part of the rows lack a size; the others show once, few, many or a class for expanded clones.

V gene: TRBV15; clone size: few; J gene: TRBJ1-5; CDR3 length: 16; D gene: NA; CDR3 protein: CATSRSESWSNQPQHF; CDR3 DNA: TGTGCCACCAGCAGATCGGAGTCCTGGAGCAATCAGCCCCAGCATTTT
V gene: TRBV28; clone size: few; J gene: TRBJ2-2; CDR3 length: 20; D gene: NA; CDR3 protein: CASSLWDRGPGLARPGELFF; CDR3 DNA: TGTGCCAGCAGTTTATGGGACAGGGGTCCGGGACTAGCCCGGCCAGGGGAGCTGTTTTTT
V gene: TRBV5-1; clone size: NA; J gene: TRBJ2-2; CDR3 length: 17; D gene: NA; CDR3 protein: CASSHTGSRTNTGELFF; CDR3 DNA: TGCGCCAGCAGTCATACAGGGTCTAGAACGAACACCGGGGAGCTGTTTTTT
V gene: TRBV27; clone size: NA; J gene: TRBJ2-7; CDR3 length: 13; D gene: NA; CDR3 protein: CASSFHLSYEQYF; CDR3 DNA: TGTGCCAGCAGTTTCCACCTCTCCTACGAGCAGTACTTC
V gene: TRBV13; clone size: many; J gene: TRBJ2-1; CDR3 length: 15; D gene: NA; CDR3 protein: CASSARVPSYNEQFF; CDR3 DNA: TGTGCCAGCAGCGCCAGGGTCCCCTCCTACAATGAGCAGTTCTTC
V gene: TRBV7-3; clone size: many; J gene: TRBJ2-1; CDR3 length: 15; D gene: TRBD2; CDR3 protein: CASSFTSGGINEQFF; CDR3 DNA: TGTGCCAGCAGCTTCACTAGCGGGGGGATCAATGAGCAGTTCTTC
V gene: TRBV4-1; clone size: many; J gene: TRBJ2-1; CDR3 length: 15; D gene: NA; CDR3 protein: CASRGTASSYNEQFF; CDR3 DNA: TGCGCCAGCCGCGGGACGGCGAGCTCCTACAATGAGCAGTTCTTC
V gene: TRBV24-1; clone size: many; J gene: TRBJ2-1; CDR3 length: 20; D gene: TRBD2; CDR3 protein: CATSAIGASGSSGAIREQFF; CDR3 DNA: TGTGCCACCAGTGCCATCGGGGCTAGCGGGAGTAGTGGGGCAATAAGAGAGCAGTTCTTC
V gene: TRBV20-1; clone size: many; J gene: TRBJ1-1; CDR3 length: 15; D gene: NA; CDR3 protein: CSATALGRLNTEAFF; CDR3 DNA: TGCAGTGCTACCGCCCTGGGACGGCTGAACACTGAAGCTTTCTTT
V gene: TRBV18; clone size: many; J gene: TRBJ2-6; CDR3 length: 15; D gene: NA; CDR3 protein: CASSPGGSGANVLTF; CDR3 DNA: TGTGCCAGCTCACCAGGAGGATCCGGGGCCAACGTCCTGACTTTC
V gene: TRBV11-3; clone size: few; J gene: TRBJ2-2; CDR3 length: 15; D gene: NA; CDR3 protein: CASSLMGAKTGELFF; CDR3 DNA: TGTGCCAGCAGCTTAATGGGAGCGAAGACCGGGGAGCTGTTTTTT
V gene: TRBV20-1; clone size: NA; J gene: TRBJ1-2; CDR3 length: 13; D gene: NA; CDR3 protein: CSARVPGSHGYTF; CDR3 DNA: TGCAGTGCTAGAGTACCAGGGTCTCATGGCTACACCTTC
V gene: TRBV7-2; clone size: many; J gene: TRBJ1-1; CDR3 length: 13; D gene: NA; CDR3 protein: CASSLAFSTEAFF; CDR3 DNA: TGTGCCAGCAGCTTAGCATTCTCCACTGAAGCTTTCTTT
V gene: TRBV4-2; clone size: many; J gene: TRBJ2-5; CDR3 length: 17; D gene: TRBD2; CDR3 protein: CASSPTGLAGGVETQYF; CDR3 DNA: TGTGCCAGCAGCCCAACAGGACTAGCGGGAGGTGTTGAGACCCAGTACTTC
V gene: TRBV19; clone size: many; J gene: TRBJ2-5; CDR3 length: 11; D gene: NA; CDR3 protein: CASSLAETQYF; CDR3 DNA: TGTGCCAGTAGCCTAGCTGAGACCCAGTACTTC
V gene: TRBV20-1; clone size: many; J gene: TRBJ1-5; CDR3 length: 16; D gene: NA; CDR3 protein: CSALRPEGGGNQPQHF; CDR3 DNA: TGCAGCGCACTCCGTCCAGAGGGGGGGGGCAATCAGCCCCAGCATTTT
V gene: TRBV20-1; clone size: many; J gene: TRBJ2-3; CDR3 length: 14; D gene: NA; CDR3 protein: CSARDRGEYDTQYF; CDR3 DNA: TGCAGTGCTAGAGATAGAGGGGAGTACGATACGCAGTATTTT
V gene: TRBV6-6; clone size: few; J gene: TRBJ2-7; CDR3 length: 12; D gene: NA; CDR3 protein: CASRVGSYEQYF; CDR3 DNA: TGTGCCAGCAGAGTCGGGAGCTACGAGCAGTACTTC
V gene: TRBV2; clone size: many; J gene: TRBJ1-1; CDR3 length: 11; D gene: NA; CDR3 protein: CASPNRVEAFF; CDR3 DNA: TGTGCCAGCCCAAACAGGGTCGAGGCTTTCTTT
V gene: TRBV10-2; clone size: many; J gene: TRBJ2-1; CDR3 length: 14; D gene: TRBD2; CDR3 protein: CASSNSGSNNEQFF; CDR3 DNA: TGCGCCAGTAGTAATAGCGGGAGCAACAATGAGCAGTTCTTC
V gene: TRBV5-1; clone size: many; J gene: TRBJ2-4; CDR3 length: 16; D gene: NA; CDR3 protein: CASSLSGRALGDIQYF; CDR3 DNA: TGCGCCAGCAGCTTGTCAGGAAGGGCTCTGGGTGACATTCAGTACTTC
V gene: TRBV7-3; clone size: few; J gene: TRBJ2-7; CDR3 length: 13; D gene: NA; CDR3 protein: CASSSGVKREQYF; CDR3 DNA: TGTGCCAGCAGCTCCGGGGTTAAACGTGAGCAGTACTTC
V gene: TRBV6-2/TRBV6-3; clone size: many; J gene: TRBJ1-1; CDR3 length: 14; D gene: NA; CDR3 protein: CASNKKGKATEAFF; CDR3 DNA: TGTGCCAGCAATAAAAAAGGGAAAGCCACTGAAGCTTTCTTT
V gene: TRBV5-6; clone size: many; J gene: TRBJ2-1; CDR3 length: 14; D gene: NA; CDR3 protein: CASSYPGPYNEQFF; CDR3 DNA: TGTGCCAGCAGCTATCCGGGGCCATACAATGAGCAGTTCTTC
V gene: TRBV4-3; clone size: NA; J gene: TRBJ2-5; CDR3 length: 13; D gene: NA; CDR3 protein: CASSQHPQETQYF; CDR3 DNA: TGCGCCAGCAGCCAACACCCTCAGGAGACCCAGTACTTC
V gene: TRBV10-3; clone size: many; J gene: TRBJ2-2; CDR3 length: 12; D gene: NA; CDR3 protein: CAISEESGELFF; CDR3 DNA: TGTGCCATCAGTGAGGAATCCGGGGAGCTGTTTTTT
V gene: TRBV7-2; clone size: many; J gene: TRBJ2-7; CDR3 length: 14; D gene: TRBD1; CDR3 protein: CASSNRQGVDEQYF; CDR3 DNA: TGTGCCAGCAGCAACCGACAGGGTGTGGACGAGCAGTACTTC
V gene: TRBV5-1; clone size: many; J gene: TRBJ1-5; CDR3 length: 15; D gene: NA; CDR3 protein: CASSLSPGDNQPQHF; CDR3 DNA: TGCGCCAGCAGCCTCTCGCCAGGGGACAATCAGCCCCAGCATTTT
V gene: TRBV6-2/TRBV6-3; clone size: many; J gene: TRBJ1-5; CDR3 length: 18; D gene: TRBD1; CDR3 protein: CASSYSMVMGTADQPQHF; CDR3 DNA: TGTGCCAGCAGTTACTCGATGGTTATGGGGACAGCGGATCAGCCCCAGCATTTT
V gene: TRBV7-6; clone size: many; J gene: TRBJ2-3; CDR3 length: 15; D gene: NA; CDR3 protein: CASSRTATSTDTQYF; CDR3 DNA: TGTGCCAGCAGTCGGACGGCTACTAGCACAGATACGCAGTATTTT
V gene: TRBV5-6; clone size: many; J gene: TRBJ2-5; CDR3 length: 14; D gene: NA; CDR3 protein: CASRGPGLVETQYF; CDR3 DNA: TGTGCCAGCAGGGGCCCGGGATTAGTAGAGACCCAGTACTTC
V gene: TRBV29-1; clone size: NA; J gene: TRBJ1-6; CDR3 length: 13; D gene: NA; CDR3 protein: CSVGDASNSLLHF; CDR3 DNA: TGCAGCGTTGGAGACGCCTCTAATTCACTCCTCCACTTT
V gene: TRBV10-1; clone size: NA; J gene: TRBJ2-1; CDR3 length: 12; D gene: NA; CDR3 protein: CASSGPVSEQFF; CDR3 DNA: TGCGCCAGCAGTGGGCCCGTCTCTGAGCAGTTCTTC
V gene: TRBV6-5; clone size: many; J gene: TRBJ2-1; CDR3 length: 15; D gene: TRBD2; CDR3 protein: CAIGEGGASNNEQFF; CDR3 DNA: TGTGCCATCGGGGAGGGCGGGGCATCAAACAATGAGCAGTTCTTC
V gene: TRBV20-1; clone size: many; J gene: TRBJ2-1; CDR3 length: 14; D gene: TRBD2; CDR3 protein: CSARGLAGVNEQFF; CDR3 DNA: TGCAGTGCTAGAGGACTAGCGGGAGTTAATGAGCAGTTCTTC
V gene: TRBV5-5; clone size: many; J gene: TRBJ2-1; CDR3 length: 16; D gene: NA; CDR3 protein: CASSLAPRVRGNEQFF; CDR3 DNA: TGTGCCAGCAGCTTGGCCCCCAGGGTCAGGGGCAATGAGCAGTTCTTC
V gene: TRBV12-3/TRBV12-4; clone size: many; J gene: TRBJ2-3; CDR3 length: 13; D gene: NA; CDR3 protein: CASSPPYEDTQYF; CDR3 DNA: TGTGCCAGCAGTCCCCCCTATGAGGATACGCAGTATTTT
V gene: TRBV27; clone size: many; J gene: TRBJ2-6; CDR3 length: 13; D gene: NA; CDR3 protein: CASKRDGANVLTF; CDR3 DNA: TGTGCCAGCAAGAGGGATGGGGCCAACGTCCTGACTTTC
V gene: TRBV30; clone size: many; J gene: TRBJ2-1; CDR3 length: 12; D gene: NA; CDR3 protein: CAWSWTWNEQFF; CDR3 DNA: TGTGCCTGGAGCTGGACTTGGAATGAGCAGTTCTTC
V gene: TRBV29-1; clone size: many; J gene: TRBJ2-3; CDR3 length: 12; D gene: NA; CDR3 protein: CSVLSGTDTQYF; CDR3 DNA: TGCAGCGTTTTGAGCGGCACAGATACGCAGTATTTT
V gene: TRBV4-1; clone size: many; J gene: TRBJ2-7; CDR3 length: 15; D gene: TRBD1; CDR3 protein: CASSQDTGAVYEQYF; CDR3 DNA: TGCGCCAGCAGCCAAGATACAGGGGCGGTCTACGAGCAGTACTTC
V gene: TRBV4-3; clone size: many; J gene: TRBJ1-2; CDR3 length: 16; D gene: TRBD1; CDR3 protein: CASSQGIDRVNYGYTF; CDR3 DNA: TGCGCCAGCAGCCAAGGTATCGACAGGGTTAACTATGGCTACACCTTC
V gene: TRBV12-3/TRBV12-4; clone size: many; J gene: TRBJ1-1; CDR3 length: 15; D gene: NA; CDR3 protein: CASRSTWGRSTEAFF; CDR3 DNA: TGTGCCAGCAGATCCACGTGGGGGCGGAGCACTGAAGCTTTCTTT
V gene: TRBV19; clone size: many; J gene: TRBJ2-7; CDR3 length: 12; D gene: TRBD2; CDR3 protein: CASLRGGVEQYF; CDR3 DNA: TGTGCCAGTCTCCGGGGGGGGGTCGAGCAGTACTTC
V gene: TRBV12-3/TRBV12-4; clone size: many; J gene: TRBJ2-5; CDR3 length: 12; D gene: NA; CDR3 protein: CASSFKTETQYF; CDR3 DNA: TGTGCCAGCAGTTTTAAAACGGAGACCCAGTACTTC
V gene: TRBV20-1; clone size: few; J gene: TRBJ1-1; CDR3 length: 12; D gene: NA; CDR3 protein: CSASPRETEAFF; CDR3 DNA: TGCAGTGCTAGTCCTAGGGAGACTGAAGCTTTCTTT
V gene: TRBV11-2; clone size: many; J gene: TRBJ2-1; CDR3 length: 16; D gene: NA; CDR3 protein: CASSPVSGITYNEQFF; CDR3 DNA: TGTGCCAGCAGCCCCGTGAGCGGAATAACCTACAATGAGCAGTTCTTC
V gene: TRBV20-1; clone size: many; J gene: TRBJ2-3; CDR3 length: 17; D gene: TRBD2; CDR3 protein: CSARGPGSGRALDTQYF; CDR3 DNA: TGCAGTGCTAGGGGCCCAGGGAGCGGGAGGGCCCTAGATACGCAGTATTTT
V gene: TRBV14; clone size: few; J gene: TRBJ2-4; CDR3 length: 15; D gene: NA; CDR3 protein: CASSQAGLPVGIQYF; CDR3 DNA: TGTGCCAGCAGCCAGGCTGGACTACCCGTCGGCATTCAGTACTTC
V gene: TRBV20-1; clone size: many; J gene: TRBJ2-1; CDR3 length: 16; D gene: NA; CDR3 protein: CSVSSRTTISYNEQFF; CDR3 DNA: TGCAGTGTCAGCTCCAGGACAACAATCTCCTACAATGAGCAGTTCTTC
V gene: TRBV15; clone size: many; J gene: TRBJ2-3; CDR3 length: 16; D gene: NA; CDR3 protein: CATSRIADISTDTQYF; CDR3 DNA: TGTGCCACCAGCAGAATAGCGGATATTAGCACAGATACGCAGTATTTT
V gene: TRBV3-1; clone size: many; J gene: TRBJ2-1; CDR3 length: 17; D gene: TRBD2; CDR3 protein: CASSQAQLAGGGHEQFF; CDR3 DNA: TGTGCCAGCAGCCAAGCCCAACTAGCGGGAGGTGGGCATGAGCAGTTCTTC
V gene: TRBV2; clone size: many; J gene: TRBJ1-1; CDR3 length: 14; D gene: NA; CDR3 protein: CASSERTVNTEAFF; CDR3 DNA: TGTGCCAGCAGTGAAAGGACAGTGAACACTGAAGCTTTCTTT
V gene: TRBV28; clone size: many; J gene: TRBJ2-1; CDR3 length: 14; D gene: NA; CDR3 protein: CAAEFGQGNNEQFF; CDR3 DNA: TGTGCCGCCGAATTCGGGCAGGGGAACAATGAGCAGTTCTTC
V gene: TRBV6-2/TRBV6-3; clone size: NA; J gene: TRBJ2-2; CDR3 length: 17; D gene: NA; CDR3 protein: CASSFPPADRNTGELFF; CDR3 DNA: TGTGCCAGCAGTTTCCCCCCCGCAGACAGAAACACCGGGGAGCTGTTTTTT
V gene: TRBV20-1; clone size: once; J gene: TRBJ2-5; CDR3 length: 17; D gene: TRBD1; CDR3 protein: CSAREPPDRGLEETQYF; CDR3 DNA: TGCAGTGCTAGAGAACCCCCCGACAGGGGGCTCGAGGAGACCCAGTACTTC
V gene: TRBV9; clone size: many; J gene: TRBJ1-1; CDR3 length: 15; D gene: NA; CDR3 protein: CASSPPRGGVLEAFF; CDR3 DNA: TGTGCCAGCAGCCCACCCCGGGGGGGGGTCCTTGAAGCTTTCTTT